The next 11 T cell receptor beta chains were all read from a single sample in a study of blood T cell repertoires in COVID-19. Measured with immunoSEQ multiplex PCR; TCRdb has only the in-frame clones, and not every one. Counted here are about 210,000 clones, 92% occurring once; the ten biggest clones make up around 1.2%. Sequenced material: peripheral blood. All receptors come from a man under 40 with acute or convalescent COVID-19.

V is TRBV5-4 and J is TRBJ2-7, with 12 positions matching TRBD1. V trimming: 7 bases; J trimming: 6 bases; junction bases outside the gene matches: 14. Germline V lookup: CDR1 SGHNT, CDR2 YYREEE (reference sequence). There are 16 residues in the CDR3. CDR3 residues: CASRGQGAMGPSEQYF. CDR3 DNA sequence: TGTGCCAGCCGGGGACAGGGGGCGATGGGGCCTAGCGAGCAGTACTTC.

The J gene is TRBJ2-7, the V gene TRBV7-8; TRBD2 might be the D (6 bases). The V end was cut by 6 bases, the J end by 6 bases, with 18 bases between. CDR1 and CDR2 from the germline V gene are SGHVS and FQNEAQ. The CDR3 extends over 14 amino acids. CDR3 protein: CASRRDAFGSEQYF. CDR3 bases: TGTGCCAGCAGACGGGACGCCTTCGGGAGCGAGCAGTACTTC. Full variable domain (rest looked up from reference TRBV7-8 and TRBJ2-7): GAGVSQSPRYKVAKRGQDVALRCDPISGHVSLFWYQQALGQGPEFLTYFQNEAQLDKSGLPSDRFFAERPEGSVSTLKIQRTQQEDSAVYLCASRRDAFGSEQYFGPGTRLTVT.

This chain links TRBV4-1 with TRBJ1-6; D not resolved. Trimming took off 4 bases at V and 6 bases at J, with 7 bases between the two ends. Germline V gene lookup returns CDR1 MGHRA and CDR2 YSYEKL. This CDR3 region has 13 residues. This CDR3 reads CASSPRGNSPLHF. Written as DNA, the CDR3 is TGCGCCAGCAGCCCTAGAGGTAATTCACCCCTCCACTTT.

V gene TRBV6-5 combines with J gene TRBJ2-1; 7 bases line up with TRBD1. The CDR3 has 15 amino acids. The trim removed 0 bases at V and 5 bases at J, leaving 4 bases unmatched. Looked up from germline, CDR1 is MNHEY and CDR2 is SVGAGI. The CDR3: CASSYSIGGHNEQFF. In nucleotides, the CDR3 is TGTGCCAGCAGTTACTCGATAGGGGGCCACAATGAGCAGTTCTTC.

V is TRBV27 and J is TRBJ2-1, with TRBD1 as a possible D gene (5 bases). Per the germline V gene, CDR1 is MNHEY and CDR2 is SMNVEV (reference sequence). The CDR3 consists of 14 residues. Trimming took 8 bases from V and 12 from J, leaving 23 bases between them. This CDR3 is CASAFGANPMTQFF. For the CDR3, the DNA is TGTGCCAGCGCTTTTGGGGCTAACCCAATGACGCAGTTCTTC.

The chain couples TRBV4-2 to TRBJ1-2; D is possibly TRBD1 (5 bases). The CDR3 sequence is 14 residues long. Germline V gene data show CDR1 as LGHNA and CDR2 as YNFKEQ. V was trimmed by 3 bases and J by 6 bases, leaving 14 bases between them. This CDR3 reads CASSQSNPQDGYTF. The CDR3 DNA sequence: TGTGCCAGCAGCCAGTCTAACCCACAGGATGGCTACACCTTC.

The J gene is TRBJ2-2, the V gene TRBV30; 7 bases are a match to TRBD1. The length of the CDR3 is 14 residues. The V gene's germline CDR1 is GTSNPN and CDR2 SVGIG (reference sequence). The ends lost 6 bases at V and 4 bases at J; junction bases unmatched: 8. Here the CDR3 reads CACSTSGGTGELFF. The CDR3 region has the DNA TGTGCCTGCAGCACATCAGGGGGCACCGGGGAGCTGTTTTTT.

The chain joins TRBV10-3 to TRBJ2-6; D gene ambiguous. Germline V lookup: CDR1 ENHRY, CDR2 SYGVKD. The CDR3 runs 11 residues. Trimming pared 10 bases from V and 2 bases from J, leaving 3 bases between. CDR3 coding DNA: TGTGCCACCACTGGGGCCAACGTCCTGACTTTC. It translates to CATTGANVLTF.

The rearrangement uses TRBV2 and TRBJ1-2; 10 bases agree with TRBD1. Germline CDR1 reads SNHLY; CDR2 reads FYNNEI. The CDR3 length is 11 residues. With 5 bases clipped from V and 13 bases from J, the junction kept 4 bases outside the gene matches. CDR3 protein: CASSMGTGVTF. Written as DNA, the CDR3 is TGTGCCAGCAGTATGGGGACAGGGGTCACCTTC.

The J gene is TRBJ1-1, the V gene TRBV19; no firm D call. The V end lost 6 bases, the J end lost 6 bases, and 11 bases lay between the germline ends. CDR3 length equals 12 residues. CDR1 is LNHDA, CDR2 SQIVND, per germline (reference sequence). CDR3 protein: CASRSGWAEAFF. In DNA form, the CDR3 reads TGTGCCAGTAGATCCGGGTGGGCTGAAGCTTTCTTT. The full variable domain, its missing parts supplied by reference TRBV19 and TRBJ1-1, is DGGITQSPKYLFRKEGQNVTLSCEQNLNHDAMYWYRQDPGQGLRLIYYSQIVNDFQKGDIAEGYSVSREKKESFPLTVTSAQKNPTAFYLCASRSGWAEAFFGQGTRLTVV.

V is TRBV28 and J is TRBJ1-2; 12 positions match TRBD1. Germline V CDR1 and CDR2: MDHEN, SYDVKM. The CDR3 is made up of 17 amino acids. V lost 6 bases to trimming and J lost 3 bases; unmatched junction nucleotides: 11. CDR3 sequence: CASSNTGQGAIDYGYTF. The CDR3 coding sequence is TGTGCCAGCAGCAACACGGGACAGGGGGCTATCGACTATGGCTACACCTTC.